This T cell receptor (beta chain) was documented in a study of control samples from healthy donors and cancer patients. Only in-frame clones appear in the TCRdb table, and some are missing; sequencing was by immunoSEQ multiplex PCR. The sample has about 95,000 clones; about 88% are singletons. The V gene's germline CDR1 is MNHEY and CDR2 SMNVEV (reference sequence). Trimming removed 6 bases from V and 11 bases from J; junction bases left unmatched: 13. CDR3 length: 14 amino acids. The source of this sequence is a woman in her 70s in good health. The chain employs TRBV27 and TRBJ1-1; TRBD1 aligns across 9 bases. Sequencing was carried out using blood. The CDR3 spells CASRYTGGGPGAFF. The CDR3 DNA is TGTGCCAGCAGGTATACAGGGGGCGGACCTGGGGCTTTCTTT.